This T cell receptor beta chain was retrieved from a study of T cell responses to AZD1222 COVID-19 vaccine (TCRdb year 2021). Broadly, across the study: Because spike-specific TCR depth and breadth did not differ between the two schedules, AZD1222 recipients who got a second dose at roughly 4 weeks were pooled with those who got a second dose at roughly 12 weeks. A total of approximately 230 trial participants underwent TCR sequencing, of whom some 210 received two doses of AZD1222 and some 26 received two doses of the MenACWY control vaccine. Trial participants were enrolled by age into 18-55, 56-69 and 70-plus year subgroups, with roughly 160, 29 and 62 TCR-sequenced participants respectively. Results the study describes overall, beyond this receptor: Conclusions about previously exposed vaccinees are limited because only five to seven AZD1222 recipients were SARS-CoV-2 seropositive at baseline. A significant rise in spike-specific TCR breadth and depth was observed after two AZD1222 doses relative to day 0 and relative to MenACWY recipients. The vaccine-associated CD4 TCRs covered the entire spike protein, and the dominant responses fell in regions 160-218 and 743-854. Because no day 14 peak-response samples were available, repertoires were characterized only after the peak T cell response. Nearly half of unique spike-specific TCRs reportedly recognized epitopes outside regions mutated in the B.1.351 and B.1.1.7 variants. Participants were mostly white British and included more females than males, and it was suggested by the authors that clonal diversity may have been underestimated. The 56-69-year group was small, and its depth increase did not reach significance, likely because of low power.

The CDR3 regions of human TCRbeta chains were analyzed by immunosequencing. The study's own analysis went as follows. Repertoire TCRs were checked for matches against a reference library of SARS-CoV-2-specific TCRs that had been generated using the MIRA antigen-specificity platform. Breadth was defined as the fraction of unique TCRs that were SARS-CoV-2-associated. Depth was defined as the fraction of total T cells that were SARS-CoV-2-associated. Using the MIRA data, each spike-specific TCR was mapped to the spike region that the TCR reacts to and placed in a CD4 or CD8 class. Log10-transformed breadth and depth values were compared by one-way ANOVA with Sidak's multiple comparisons tests. TCRdb re-hosts the immuneACCESS table, in-frame sequences only. Its copies lack some clones; in the studies checked, an unresolved V gene accounts for under half of them, and the cause for the rest is not known. The DNA was the basis for D and trimming; V, J and clone size are from that table. The sample table holds about 120,000 clones, of which 92% were seen once. Of the sample, approximately 8% falls within the top ten clones.

This specimen's time point label, interpreted: baseline before first vaccination. Vaccinee samples came from UK trials COV001 and COV002, including a single-blind randomized controlled phase 2/3 trial of AZD1222 (ChAdOx1 nCoV-19) in healthy adults. Trial participant PBMC samples were collected at day 0 and day 28 after the second dose for TCRbeta chain sequencing. V sheds 0 bases and J sheds 4 bases, leaving 10 bases between their ends. From the cysteine up to the phenylalanine, the CDR3 has a length of 15 residues. Of all the DNA, just the CDR3 is kept, 45 bases in frame from base 1. The germline V gene (reference sequence) provides CDR1 LGHDT and CDR2 YNNKEL. With regard to this clone: The antigen it binds to is not known. It has no much larger one-base neighbor in the sample; base qualities were not kept.

The TCR sequence derives from an adult in good health. In this chain, TRBV3-1 (or the pseudogene TRBV3-2) is recombined with TRBJ1-5; TRBD1 is a weak D gene call, 6 bases matching. Source: peripheral blood, taken on day 0 of AZD1222 vaccination. The CDR3: CASSQDRGVNQPQHF. The sequenced DNA is TGTGCCAGCAGCCAAGACAGGGGAGTTAATCAGCCCCAGCATTTT.